The entry below gives a single T cell receptor beta chain sequence along with its context. Using immunoSEQ multiplex PCR, the repertoire was profiled, and TCRdb retains in-frame clones only, with some absent. Seen here are more than 45,000 clones, just over 85% observed once, and the top ten hold over 0.7%. Patients with a history of autoimmune disease or on systemic immunosuppression were excluded. Germline assignment: CDR1 SEHNR and CDR2 FQNEAQ (reference sequence). The CDR3 spans 14 residues. The V and J ends lost 6 bases and 1 base respectively, with 9 bases between them. This record belongs to a study of OX40 agonist ivuxolimab in advanced cancers. Looking at the study overall: The mean age was approximately 56 years, ranging from about 20 to 90, with roughly four fifths of participants male.

The specimen was CD4+ or CD8+ T cells sorted from blood, collected in a trial of the OX40 agonist ivuxolimab. The genes are TRBV7-9 and TRBJ2-2; D may be TRBD2 (5 bases). The clonotype was recovered from an adult with an advanced solid tumor such as melanoma, head and neck, liver or kidney cancer. Here the CDR3 DNA reads TGTGCCAGCAGTCCCGCGGGGAACACCGGGGAGCTGTTTTTT. Protein: CASSPAGNTGELFF.